This TCR beta chain appears in the sequencing data of a study of early T cells in non-severe SARS-CoV-2 infection. V was pared by 7 bases and J by 0 bases, with 10 bases between. CDR1 and CDR2 from the germline V gene are SQVTM and ANQGSEA. This CDR3 region has 12 residues. cDNA molecules, individually, were tagged with unique molecular identifiers. TCRdb called the 5' RACE reads again in MiXCR, with one record for every CDR3 protein. The repertoire holds tens of thousands of distinct CDR3 sequences, with 5.7% as singletons. The V call is TRBV29-1, the J call TRBJ2-7; D call uncertain. This TCR came from an adult who was a healthcare worker with PCR-confirmed SARS-CoV-2 infection or an uninfected control (not recorded which). The sample was whole blood. CDR3 amino acids: CSASRSSYEQYF. The CDR3 DNA reads as TGCAGCGCCTCGAGGAGCTCCTACGAGCAGTACTTC.